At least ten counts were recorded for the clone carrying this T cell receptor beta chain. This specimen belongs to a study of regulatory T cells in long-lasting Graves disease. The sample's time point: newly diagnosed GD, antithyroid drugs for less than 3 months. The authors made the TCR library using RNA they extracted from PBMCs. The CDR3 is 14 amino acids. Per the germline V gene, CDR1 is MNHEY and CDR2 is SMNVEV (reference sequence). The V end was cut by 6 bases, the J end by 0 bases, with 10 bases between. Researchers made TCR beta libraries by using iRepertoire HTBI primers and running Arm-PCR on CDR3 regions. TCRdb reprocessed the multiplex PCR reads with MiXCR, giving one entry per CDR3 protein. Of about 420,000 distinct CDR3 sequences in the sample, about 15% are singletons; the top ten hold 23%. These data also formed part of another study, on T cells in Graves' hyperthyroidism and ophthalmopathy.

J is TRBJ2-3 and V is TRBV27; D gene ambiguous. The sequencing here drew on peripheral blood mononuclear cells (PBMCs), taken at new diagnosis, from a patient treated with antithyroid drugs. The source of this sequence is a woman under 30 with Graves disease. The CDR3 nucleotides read TGTGCCAGCAGACTCCTAGAGAGCACAGATACGCAGTATTTT. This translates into CASRLLESTDTQYF.